This T cell receptor beta chain was identified during a study of blood T cell repertoires in COVID-19. Background on the study: T cells, B-cell-depleted T cells, or PBMCs provided the cDNA or gDNA that served as material.

V lost 9 bases to trimming and J lost 1 base; unmatched junction nucleotides: 5. The CDR3 is made up of 14 amino acids. Looked up from germline, CDR1 is SGDLS and CDR2 is YYNGEE. Authors' data handling: Nucleated cell counts were estimated from reference gene primer amplification. Sequenced by immunoSEQ multiplex PCR; TCRdb stores in-frame clones only, minus some. Clone size and the V and J calls come from that table; the DNA yielded D and trimming. The sample includes some 210,000 clones, less than 90% of them seen just once. Sequencing was performed on peripheral blood. The rearrangement links TRBV9 to TRBJ1-4, with 8 positions matching TRBD1. The sequence was obtained from a human donor in a cohort sampled during active COVID-19. The CDR3 DNA reads as TGTGCCAACGATGACAGGGGAACTAATGAAAAACTGTTTTTT. As protein: CANDDRGTNEKLFF.